These 13 T cell receptor beta chains came from one sample sequenced in a study of shared clonotypes between healthy human individuals (dated by TCRdb to about 2020). Receptor amplification or capture employed the immunoSEQ multiplex PCR assay. TCRdb holds this immuneACCESS table with in-frame rearrangements only. Some clones are missing; in checked studies, unresolved V genes explain under half, and the rest has no known cause. The table for this sample lists roughly 400,000 clones; about 96% of them were counted only once. The leading ten clones occupy about 0.32% of the sample. The sequenced sample was memory CD8+ T cells sorted from blood. What the cell subset or site label conveys for this sample: CD45RO+ cells pooled with CCR7-negative TemRA cells. The receptors derive from a young man in good health.

The V and J genes are TRBV28 and TRBJ2-1; TRBD2 matches 7 bases. The junction had 16 bases not matched to a gene; V was cut back by 2 bases and J by 3 bases. Germline values: CDR1 MDHEN, CDR2 SYDVKM. The CDR3 has 19 amino acids. The CDR3 region has the DNA TGTGCCAGCAGTTTAAGCGGTCTTGGTAGCGGGTCATACTACAATGAGCAGTTCTTC. Protein: CASSLSGLGSGSYYNEQFF.

CDR3 DNA sequence: TGTGCCAGCAGTTTATATGACAGGGGTGGCTACACCTTC. Translation gives CASSLYDRGGYTF. J is TRBJ1-2 and V is TRBV28; 8 positions agree with TRBD1. This CDR3 has 13 amino acids. The V gene's germline CDR1 is MDHEN and CDR2 SYDVKM. V gave up 1 base and J gave up 7 bases; unmatched junction bases: 2.

The chain combines TRBV9 with TRBJ2-3; D call uncertain. Germline CDR1 is SGDLS and CDR2 is YYNGEE. This CDR3 region has 13 residues. V lost 0 bases, J lost 6 bases, and 8 bases lay in between. CDR3 nucleotides: TGTGCCAGCAGCGTAGATGCAGGTGATACGCAGTATTTT. It is translated as CASSVDAGDTQYF.

This chain uses TRBV5-4 with TRBJ2-3; D not resolved. There are 14 residues in the CDR3. V was clipped by 0 bases and J by 6 bases, with 11 bases between them. Germline CDR1 SGHNT, CDR2 YYREEE (reference sequence). The CDR3 region is CASSLDRPSDTQYF. The CDR3 region has the DNA TGTGCCAGCAGCTTGGACCGCCCGTCCGATACGCAGTATTTT.

The rearrangement uses TRBV2 and TRBJ2-3; D unresolved. Germline CDR1 SNHLY, CDR2 FYNNEI. The CDR3 spans 11 residues. Trimming removed 7 bases at V and 5 bases at J, with 7 bases between. As DNA, the CDR3 is TGTGCCAGCAATGCGGTAGATACGCAGTATTTT. This sequence encodes CASNAVDTQYF. The full variable domain, its missing parts supplied by reference TRBV2 and TRBJ2-3, is EPEVTQTPSHQVTQMGQEVILRCVPISNHLYFYWYRQILGQKVEFLVSFYNNEISEKSEIFDDQFSVERPDGSNFTLKIRSTKLEDSAMYFCASNAVDTQYFGPGTRLTVL.

This chain joins TRBV5-1 and TRBJ2-5; D gene unclear. The CDR3 is 15 amino acids. The germline V gene has CDR1 SGHRS and CDR2 YFSETQ. Trimming cost V 0 bases and J 5 bases, with 14 bases left between them. The CDR3 protein is CASSLVSSGEETQYF. In DNA form, the CDR3 reads TGCGCCAGCAGCTTGGTGTCTTCGGGTGAGGAGACCCAGTACTTC.

The chain employs TRBV30 and TRBJ1-6; D gene uncertain. Germline V lookup: CDR1 GTSNPN, CDR2 SVGIG (reference sequence). The V end lost 2 bases, the J end lost 6 bases, and 8 bases lay between the germline ends. The CDR3 sequence is 13 residues long. The CDR3 DNA sequence: TGTGCCTGGAGTCGGGTCGGTAATTCACCCCTCCACTTT. Residues: CAWSRVGNSPLHF.

The rearrangement joins TRBV28 to TRBJ2-1, with 8 bases lining up with TRBD2. J lost 5 bases, V lost 3 bases, and 9 bases had no gene match. Germline V gene sequence: CDR1 MDHEN, CDR2 SYDVKM. This CDR3 is 16 amino acids long. In DNA, the CDR3 is TGTGCCAGCAGTTTGCATCAGGGACTAGGAAACAATGAGCAGTTCTTC. Its protein product is CASSLHQGLGNNEQFF.

V and J are TRBV19 and TRBJ2-3, with 9 bases fitting TRBD2. The CDR3 consists of 22 residues. Trimming cost V 3 bases and J 7 bases; bases outside gene matches: 29. Germline-derived CDR1 and CDR2 are LNHDA and SQIVND (reference sequence). CDR3: CASSIPGPLQAGGPLGANTQYF. CDR3 nucleotide sequence: TGTGCCAGTAGTATCCCCGGGCCTTTGCAAGCGGGAGGACCATTGGGGGCGAATACGCAGTATTTT.

The gene calls are TRBV4-1 and TRBJ1-5; D not resolved. V was pared by 1 base and J by 1 base, with 2 bases between. The CDR3 contains 13 residues. Germline assignment: CDR1 MGHRA and CDR2 YSYEKL. CDR3 loop: CASSQGSNQPQHF. The CDR3 nucleotides are TGCGCCAGCAGCCAAGGGAGCAATCAGCCCCAGCATTTT.

The chain uses TRBV15 and TRBJ2-3; 11 bases line up with TRBD2. Germline lookup yields CDR1 LNHNV and CDR2 YYDKDF (reference sequence). The CDR3 extends over 16 amino acids. After removal of 6 bases from V and 4 bases from J, the junction contained 9 bases not matched to a gene. CDR3 coding DNA: TGTGCCACCAGAAACTTCACTAGCGGGAGTTCAGATACGCAGTATTTT. This codes for CATRNFTSGSSDTQYF. Complete variable domain (other parts from reference TRBV15 and TRBJ2-3): DAMVIQNPRYQVTQFGKPVTLSCSQTLNHNVMYWYQQKSSQAPKLLFHYYDKDFNNEADTPDNFQSRRPNTSFCFLDIRSPGLGDTAMYLCATRNFTSGSSDTQYFGPGTRLTVL.

The V gene is TRBV15, the J gene TRBJ2-7; TRBD2 might be the D (5 bases). V was clipped by 0 bases and J by 6 bases, with 15 bases between them. The CDR3 is 15 residues long. Per the germline V gene, CDR1 is LNHNV and CDR2 is YYDKDF (reference sequence). The CDR3 reads CATSRDSGKQAEQYF. The CDR3 bases are TGTGCCACCAGCAGAGATTCGGGGAAGCAAGCCGAGCAGTACTTC.

CDR3 DNA: TGTGCCAGCAGTGACAGGGGGGCCCGGACCAATGAGCAGTTCTTC. The encoded protein is CASSDRGARTNEQFF. The rearrangement links TRBV6-4 to TRBJ2-1, with D tentatively TRBD1 or TRBD2 (6 bases each). The V end was cut by 2 bases, the J end by 6 bases, with 14 bases between. In germline, CDR1 is MRHNA, CDR2 SNTAGT. CDR3 size: 15 residues.